This TCR beta chain was profiled in a study of regulatory T cells in long-lasting Graves disease. Study conclusions and caveats: A limited number of samples was an acknowledged limitation. Persistent disease samples used TRBV28, TRBJ1-2 and TRBJ2-5 preferentially. Patients whose Graves' disease persisted exhibited lower TCR diversity than those newly diagnosed.

With regard to this clonotype: Its antigen is undetermined.

V was trimmed by 5 bases and J by 0 bases, leaving 8 bases between them. The CDR3 has 13 residues. CDR1 is MNHEY, CDR2 SMNVEV, per germline (reference sequence). Extracted RNA from PBMCs served as the source of the TCR library. Those enrolled as patients came out of an endocrinology department in Xi'an, China. One entry per CDR3 protein, called by TCRdb with MiXCR from the reads. The profile covers about 880 distinct CDR3 sequences, with about 74% appearing a single time and about 10% taken by the ten largest. This receptor was identified in a woman aged 40-49 years with Graves disease. V is TRBV27 and J is TRBJ2-7; TRBD1 is a possible D gene (5 bases). The sample here was peripheral blood mononuclear cells (PBMCs), taken with antithyroid drug treatment, in newly diagnosed or persistent Graves disease (not recorded which). The chain's CDR3 is CASSRTSSYEQYF. The CDR3 bases are TGTGCCAGCAGTCGGACATCCTCCTACGAGCAGTACTTC.